Each of the 20 T cell receptor beta chains below was sequenced from the same sample in a study of T cells in Graves' hyperthyroidism and ophthalmopathy. TCR beta CDR3 sequences were amplified from RNA transcripts. A first-round RT-PCR of the TCR CDR3 used the HTBI primer set. TCRdb used MiXCR to reprocess the multiplex PCR reads, holding one entry per CDR3 protein. The profile shows around 300,000 distinct CDR3 sequences, about an eighth of them singletons. Sequenced: blood. These receptors all come from a woman aged 25-40 years with Graves' hyperthyroidism that later progressed to Graves' ophthalmopathy.

This clonotype was counted at least ten times. The rearrangement uses TRBV5-4 and TRBJ2-3; maybe TRBD1 (6 bases). The germline V gene encodes CDR1 SGHNT and CDR2 YYREEE (reference sequence). The CDR3 extends over 15 amino acids. Trimming took 4 bases from V and 0 from J, leaving 12 bases between them. The CDR3 sequence: CASSQGTLSTDTQYF. The CDR3 DNA reads as TGTGCCAGCAGCCAAGGGACACTAAGCACAGATACGCAGTATTTT.

The chain uses TRBV13 and TRBJ1-1; D is uncertain. The V and J ends lost 1 base and 4 bases respectively, with 10 bases between them. The CDR3 sequence is 14 residues long. Germline CDR1 and CDR2: PRHDT and FYEKMQ (reference sequence). This CDR3 is CASSLEKLGTEAFF. The CDR3 bases are TGTGCCAGCAGCTTAGAAAAACTTGGCACTGAAGCTTTCTTT.

A note on this clonotype: One base away lies a much larger clone, so this may be a sequencing read error. The chain combines TRBV6-4 with TRBJ2-5; D uncertain. CDR3 length equals 13 residues. Trimming cost V 6 bases and J 4 bases, with 12 bases left between them. Germline CDR1 reads MRHNA; CDR2 reads SNTAGT. CDR3 protein: CASSGRTRETQYF. Written as DNA, the CDR3 is TGTGCCAGCAGCGGCCGGACGCGAGAGACCCAGTACTTC.

Ten or more counts support this clonotype. The rearrangement links TRBV13 to TRBJ2-5; 8 bases fit TRBD1. The CDR3 covers 14 residues. CDR1 PRHDT and CDR2 FYEKMQ come from the germline V gene (reference sequence). Trimming at V came to 9 bases and at J to 2 bases, leaving 8 bases not matched to a gene. The chain's CDR3 is CARADRAAQETQYF. CDR3 sequence (DNA): TGTGCCAGAGCGGACAGGGCAGCGCAAGAGACCCAGTACTTC.

This chain joins TRBV5-1 and TRBJ1-1; 7 bases match TRBD1. The CDR3 is 14 residues long. V was clipped by 4 bases and J by 4 bases; unmatched bases: 7. The V gene's germline CDR1 is SGHRS and CDR2 YFSETQ. Here the CDR3 DNA reads TGCGCCAGCAGCACCCAGGGGGGGGGCACTGAAGCTTTCTTT. This gives the protein CASSTQGGGTEAFF. The whole variable domain, remainder taken from reference TRBV5-1 and TRBJ1-1, is KAGVTQTPRYLIKTRGQQVTLSCSPISGHRSVSWYQQTPGQGLQFLFEYFSETQRNKGNFPGRFSGRQFSNSRSEMNVSTLELGDSALYLCASSTQGGGTEAFFGQGTRLTVV.

This chain links TRBV19 with TRBJ2-7; maybe TRBD2 (6 bases). This CDR3 region has 15 residues. The V end was cut by 5 bases, the J end by 6 bases, with 20 bases between. Germline lookup yields CDR1 LNHDA and CDR2 SQIVND (reference sequence). CDR3 residues: CASSPRDSLRGEQYF. In nucleotides, the CDR3 is TGTGCCAGTAGTCCCCGGGACTCCCTCCGGGGCGAGCAGTACTTC.

The J gene is TRBJ1-4, the V gene TRBV6-1; possible D gene TRBD1, 5 bases. The germline V gene encodes CDR1 MNHNS and CDR2 SASEGT. The V and J ends lost 6 bases and 4 bases respectively, with 12 bases between them. This CDR3 contains 14 residues. The CDR3 spells CASSPGRGNEKLFF. In DNA, the CDR3 is TGTGCCAGCAGCCCGGGACGGGGTAATGAAAAACTGTTTTTT.

This clonotype has at least ten counts. The chain is built from TRBV12-3 or TRBV12-4 and TRBJ1-2; no clear D gene. This CDR3 is built from 13 residues. V lost 7 bases to trimming and J lost 2 bases, with 11 bases between them. CDR3 in DNA: TGTGCCAGCACCCCTGTAAGGAACTATGGCTACACCTTC. The encoded protein is CASTPVRNYGYTF.

This clonotype was seen repeatedly, ten times or more. The CDR3 region has the DNA TGTGCCAGCACCACAGGGGGGTATGAGCAGTACTTC. Translated: CASTTGGYEQYF. This chain uses TRBV18 with TRBJ2-7; 8 bases are shared with TRBD1. J lost 7 bases, V lost 8 bases, and 7 bases had no gene match. The CDR3 consists of 12 residues. Germline CDR1 KGHSH, CDR2 LQKENI.

This clonotype was counted ten times or more. This rearrangement joins TRBV5-5 to TRBJ2-3; D unresolved. There are 17 residues in the CDR3. Trimming took off 4 bases at V and 4 bases at J, with 22 bases between the two ends. The germline V gene has CDR1 SGHKS and CDR2 YYEKEE (reference sequence). The CDR3 sequence is CASSRRNFSPSPDTQYF. The CDR3 DNA is TGTGCCAGCAGCCGACGCAATTTTTCCCCCAGCCCAGATACGCAGTATTTT.

This clonotype was recorded at least ten times. The gene calls are TRBV4-3 and TRBJ2-3; 10 bases are shared with TRBD2. With V trimmed by 0 bases and J by 0 bases, 3 bases remained unmatched. Germline V lookup: CDR1 LGHNA, CDR2 YSLEER. The length of the CDR3 is 17 residues. CDR3 sequence reads: CASSQEGLATSTDTQYF. The CDR3 DNA reads TGCGCCAGCAGCCAAGAGGGACTAGCGACTAGCACAGATACGCAGTATTTT.

There are many counts of this clonotype. This chain uses TRBV6-2 or TRBV6-3 with TRBJ1-3; D remains unclear. The length of the CDR3 is 15 residues. V was pared by 7 bases and J by 0 bases, with 13 bases between. Germline CDR1 and CDR2: MNHEY and SVGEGT. The CDR3 bases are TGTGCCAGCATCAAAGACATGACCTCTGGAAACACCATATATTTT. The encoded protein is CASIKDMTSGNTIYF.

This clonotype was counted many times. The chain joins TRBV6-1 to TRBJ2-7; D is uncertain. V lost 6 bases to trimming and J lost 5 bases, with 17 bases between them. CDR3 length: 14 amino acids. Per the germline V gene, CDR1 is MNHNS and CDR2 is SASEGT. The CDR3 region is CASSQAQFRNEQYF. The CDR3 DNA reads as TGTGCCAGCAGCCAGGCGCAATTCCGGAACGAGCAGTACTTC.

A few counts support this clonotype. The CDR3 region is CASTERSYNEQFF. CDR3 sequence (DNA): TGTGCCAGTACGGAGCGCTCCTACAATGAGCAGTTCTTC. The V and J genes are TRBV28 and TRBJ2-1, with D uncertain. The length of the CDR3 is 13 residues. V lost 9 bases, J lost 0 bases, and 9 bases lay in between. In germline, CDR1 is MDHEN, CDR2 SYDVKM.

This clonotype has ten or more counts. This chain joins TRBV20-1 and TRBJ2-1; 7 bases are shared with TRBD2. Germline assignment: CDR1 DFQATT and CDR2 SNEGSKA (reference sequence). The CDR3 is 12 residues long. V was pared by 3 bases and J by 7 bases, with 3 bases of the junction left unmatched. The chain's CDR3 is CSASLGGNEQFF. CDR3 coding DNA: TGCAGTGCTAGTCTGGGGGGGAATGAGCAGTTCTTC.

Ten or more counts support this clonotype. The chain combines TRBV27 with TRBJ2-3; a weak D match, TRBD1 (5 bases). V gave up 3 bases and J gave up 3 bases, with 28 bases separating them. The CDR3 sequence is 20 residues long. Germline V lookup: CDR1 MNHEY, CDR2 SMNVEV (reference sequence). The CDR3 is CASSFPVGPLSGKDTDTQYF. CDR3 bases: TGTGCCAGCAGTTTCCCCGTGGGGCCCTTGAGTGGAAAGGATACAGATACGCAGTATTTT.

This clonotype has ten or more counts. The J gene is TRBJ1-5, the V gene TRBV6-2 or TRBV6-3, with TRBD1 as a possible D gene (5 bases). The V and J ends lost 9 bases and 0 bases respectively, with 12 bases between them. The germline V gene has CDR1 MNHEY and CDR2 SVGEGT. The CDR3 has 14 amino acids. This chain's CDR3 is CASKGWNSNQPQHF. CDR3 bases: TGTGCCAGTAAGGGGTGGAATAGCAATCAGCCCCAGCATTTT.

This clonotype was observed at least ten times. The V call is TRBV28, the J call TRBJ2-7, with D unclear. Trimming took off 6 bases at V and 2 bases at J, with 17 bases between the two ends. Germline V gene data show CDR1 as MDHEN and CDR2 as SYDVKM. The CDR3 loop spans 15 amino acids. The CDR3 spells CASREDGSRTYEQYF. CDR3 in DNA: TGTGCCAGCAGGGAAGACGGGTCGAGAACCTACGAGCAGTACTTC.

A few counts support this clonotype. The chain employs TRBV27 and TRBJ1-5; maybe TRBD1 (5 bases). The CDR3 is made up of 12 amino acids. V was pared by 3 bases and J by 7 bases, with 7 bases between. Germline CDR1 is MNHEY and CDR2 is SMNVEV (reference sequence). CDR3 DNA: TGTGCCAGCAGTTTCTGGGGCCAGCCCCAGCATTTT. Residues: CASSFWGQPQHF.

This clonotype came up many times. This sequence joins TRBV3-1 and TRBJ2-1; D is unresolved. Germline loops: CDR1 LGHDT, CDR2 YNNKEL (reference sequence). V was pared by 6 bases and J by 0 bases, with 12 bases between. This CDR3 is built from 15 residues. The CDR3 coding sequence is TGTGCCAGCAGTCCATCTTCGAGCTCCTACAATGAGCAGTTCTTC. Protein sequence: CASSPSSSSYNEQFF.